These 5 T cell receptor beta chains originate from one sample sequenced in a study of blood T cell repertoires in COVID-19 (dated by TCRdb to the early 2020s). To prepare the library, the immunoSEQ multiplex PCR assay was applied. TCRdb stores this immuneACCESS table with in-frame sequences only. Part of the clones is absent; in the studies checked, under half of the shortfall reflects unresolved V genes, and no reason is known for the rest. The sample includes approximately 200,000 clones, with around 85% observed a single time. About 2% of the sample is in the top ten clones. The sample comprised peripheral blood. The source is a woman in her forties or fifties with acute or convalescent COVID-19.

This clone was seen only a few times. CDR3 DNA sequence: TGTGCCTGGAGTACACAGGGTTTGAATACGCAGTATTTT. It yields the protein CAWSTQGLNTQYF. The rearrangement joins TRBV30 to TRBJ2-3; D is possibly TRBD1 (6 bases). This CDR3 region has 13 residues. Germline V gene data show CDR1 as GTSNPN and CDR2 as SVGIG (reference sequence). Trimming stripped 2 bases from V and 7 bases from J, with 13 bases between.

This clone was observed a few times. One end of the junction varies from germline; a read error may be responsible. The chain links TRBV3-1 (or the pseudogene TRBV3-2) to TRBJ2-7; a possible D gene is TRBD1 (5 bases). The CDR3 totals 13 residues. CDR1 and CDR2 (germline): LGHDT, YNNKEL (reference sequence). The CDR3 region is CASRSRKGHDQYF. The CDR3 DNA sequence: TGTGCCAGCAGGTCTAGGAAAGGACACGACCAGTACTTC.

The rearrangement uses TRBV24-1 and TRBJ1-2, with TRBD1 matching 9 bases. CDR1 is KGHDR, CDR2 SFDVKD, per germline. The CDR3 is 17 residues long. Trimming cost V 1 base and J 2 bases; bases outside gene matches: 7. The CDR3 DNA reads TGTGCCACCAGTGATTTTTCCACCGGGACAGGGAACTATGGCTACACCTTC. Translated: CATSDFSTGTGNYGYTF.

The genes are TRBV5-6 and TRBJ1-2; 8 bases line up with TRBD1. CDR1 and CDR2 from the germline V gene are SGHDT and YYEEEE. The CDR3 contains 15 residues. With 2 bases clipped from V and 3 bases from J, the junction kept 6 bases outside the gene matches. CDR3: CASSFPGGAYYGYTF. The CDR3 region has the DNA TGTGCCAGCAGCTTCCCAGGGGGCGCTTACTATGGCTACACCTTC. Full variable domain (outside the CDR3, taken from reference TRBV5-6 and TRBJ1-2): DAGVTQSPTHLIKTRGQQVTLRCSPKSGHDTVSWYQQALGQGPQFIFQYYEEEERQRGNFPDRFSGHQFPNYSSELNVNALLLGDSALYLCASSFPGGAYYGYTFGSGTRLTVV.

This rearrangement joins TRBV3-1 (or the pseudogene TRBV3-2) to TRBJ1-2; TRBD1 matches 7 bases. CDR3 length: 17 amino acids. After removal of 2 bases from V and 3 bases from J, the junction contained 12 bases not matched to a gene. In germline, CDR1 is LGHDT, CDR2 YNNKEL (reference sequence). The DNA for the CDR3 is TGTGCCAGCAGCCAACTGGTACTCGGTGGGACAGACTATGGCTACACCTTC. As protein: CASSQLVLGGTDYGYTF.